One and the same sample provided the 23 T cell receptor beta chains below, sequenced in a study of blood T cell repertoires in COVID-19. TCRdb keeps only in-frame clones here, not all; method: immunoSEQ multiplex PCR. The sample lists 300,000 to 450,000 clones; roughly 87% were seen once. The material sequenced was PBMCs or T cells enriched from blood (not recorded which). The receptors were sampled from a woman in her thirties who had recovered from COVID-19.

The genes are TRBV7-9 and TRBJ2-5, with 8 bases matching TRBD2. Trimming took 5 bases from V and 4 from J; bases not matched to a gene: 6. Germline-derived CDR1 and CDR2 are SEHNR and FQNEAQ (reference sequence). The CDR3 is made up of 14 amino acids. CDR3 protein: CASSRGGWRETQYF. In DNA form, the CDR3 reads TGTGCCAGCAGCCGCGGGGGGTGGCGAGAGACCCAGTACTTC.

This rearrangement joins TRBV30 to TRBJ2-2, with a possible D match to TRBD1 (5 bases). The germline gives CDR1 GTSNPN, CDR2 SVGIG (reference sequence). Trimming pared 4 bases from V and 2 bases from J, leaving 11 bases between. CDR3 length equals 14 residues. The CDR3 bases are TGTGCCTGGACCCAGGGATCTAACACCGGGGAGCTGTTTTTT. Amino acid sequence: CAWTQGSNTGELFF.

Note on this clone: This CDR3 is also generated by other DNA sequences in the sample. This CDR3 is CASSLGLAGDTDTQYF. The DNA of the CDR3 is TGCGCCAGCAGCTTGGGGCTGGCGGGAGATACAGATACGCAGTATTTT. This chain uses TRBV5-1 with TRBJ2-3; 7 nucleotides align to TRBD2. Trimming at V came to 0 bases and at J to 3 bases, leaving 7 bases not matched to a gene. Germline V gene data show CDR1 as SGHRS and CDR2 as YFSETQ. There are 16 residues in the CDR3. The full variable domain, completed using reference TRBV5-1 and TRBJ2-3, is KAGVTQTPRYLIKTRGQQVTLSCSPISGHRSVSWYQQTPGQGLQFLFEYFSETQRNKGNFPGRFSGRQFSNSRSEMNVSTLELGDSALYLCASSLGLAGDTDTQYFGPGTRLTVL.

This chain uses TRBV7-2 with TRBJ1-1; D gene uncertain. The ends were cut back, 1 base at V and 5 bases at J, with 8 bases in the middle. CDR3 size: 13 residues. The germline V gene encodes CDR1 SGHTA and CDR2 FQGNSA. The CDR3 reads CASSLGARTEAFF. In nucleotides, the CDR3 is TGTGCCAGCAGCTTAGGGGCCAGGACTGAAGCTTTCTTT.

The genes are TRBV7-8 and TRBJ1-1, with 8 nucleotides matching TRBD1. The junction had 20 bases not matched to a gene; V was cut back by 2 bases and J by 3 bases. The CDR3 is 20 amino acids. Germline V lookup: CDR1 SGHVS, CDR2 FQNEAQ. The CDR3 region has the DNA TGTGCCAGCAGCTTACTACCCCCCCTCAAATCGTACAGGGGGGACACTGAAGCTTTCTTT. The encoded protein is CASSLLPPLKSYRGDTEAFF.

This chain connects TRBV28 to TRBJ2-2; D is unresolved. Germline V gives CDR1 MDHEN, CDR2 SYDVKM. The CDR3 totals 16 residues. Trimming shortened V by 7 bases and J by 2 bases, and 17 bases separated the two germline ends. The CDR3 here is CASTTQRWRNTGELFF. CDR3 bases: TGTGCCAGCACCACTCAGCGTTGGAGAAACACCGGGGAGCTGTTTTTT.

The chain has TRBV5-8 and TRBJ2-7, with D possibly matching TRBD1 (5 bases). Germline CDR1 and CDR2: SGHTS and YDEGEE. The CDR3 has 13 residues. V lost 0 bases, J lost 5 bases, and 9 bases lay in between. CDR3 region: CASSLGQGDEQYF. The CDR3 DNA sequence: TGTGCCAGCAGCTTGGGGCAGGGCGACGAGCAGTACTTC.

This chain uses TRBV7-8 with TRBJ1-6; TRBD1 matches at 7 bases. Germline V gene data show CDR1 as SGHVS and CDR2 as FQNEAQ. The CDR3 runs to 18 residues. V shed 4 bases and J 6 bases; nucleotides not matched to a gene: 15. CDR3 in amino acids: CASSSKGGRGNVNSPLHF. The CDR3 DNA is TGTGCCAGCAGCTCAAAAGGCGGCAGGGGGAATGTTAATTCACCCCTCCACTTT.

The chain couples TRBV10-2 to TRBJ2-7; 8 bases match TRBD1. The CDR3 runs to 12 residues. The V gene end was trimmed by 8 bases and the J gene end by 5 bases; junction bases not matched to a gene: 5. The germline gives CDR1 WSHSY, CDR2 SAAADI. The CDR3: CASQTGANEQYF. CDR3 nucleotides: TGCGCCAGCCAGACAGGGGCAAACGAGCAGTACTTC.

This clone was counted between two and nine times. This rearrangement joins TRBV24-1 to TRBJ2-2, with 7 bases lining up with TRBD1. Germline V gene data show CDR1 as KGHDR and CDR2 as SFDVKD. The V and J ends lost 10 bases and 2 bases, in that order; junction bases with no gene match: 3. The CDR3 spans 13 residues. The DNA for the CDR3 is TGTGCCACTAGGGACAGAAACACCGGGGAGCTGTTTTTT. It encodes CATRDRNTGELFF.

CDR3 nucleotides: TGCGCCAGCACCTCACTCGCGGCAGATACGCAGTATTTT. It specifies CASTSLAADTQYF. This chain uses TRBV5-1 with TRBJ2-3; D gene ambiguous. The germline V gene encodes CDR1 SGHRS and CDR2 YFSETQ. Trimming pared 6 bases from V and 4 bases from J, leaving 12 bases between. The CDR3 totals 13 residues.

The sample holds one count of this clone. The V and J genes are TRBV6-5 and TRBJ1-2; D is possibly TRBD1 (5 bases). Trimming cost V 4 bases and J 8 bases, with 17 bases left between them. This CDR3 region has 14 residues. The germline V gene has CDR1 MNHEY and CDR2 SVGAGI. DNA of the CDR3: TGTGCCAGCAGTTCGCAGGACATTGGGTTCGGCTACACCTTC. As protein: CASSSQDIGFGYTF.

The chain combines TRBV5-8 with TRBJ2-7, with D perhaps TRBD2 (6 bases). V was cut by 10 bases and J by 5 bases, with 31 bases left in between. This CDR3 region has 17 residues. The V gene's germline CDR1 is SGHTS and CDR2 YDEGEE. CDR3 nucleotide sequence: TGTGCCTCCTCGAGTGGAACCGGGACTGCCGGGAAGAACGAGCAGTACTTC. It is translated as CASSSGTGTAGKNEQYF.

V is TRBV23-1 and J is TRBJ2-3; D is perhaps TRBD1 (5 bases). TRBV23-1 is annotated as an ORF whose role is uncertain. The CDR3 consists of 12 residues. V shed 3 bases and J shed 5 bases, with 6 bases lying between them. The CDR3 DNA reads as TGCGCCAGCAGTCACCAGGGAGATACGCAGTATTTT. Its translation: CASSHQGDTQYF.

This sequence joins TRBV28 and TRBJ1-4, with a weak D call TRBD1 (5 bases). V was trimmed by 6 bases and J by 5 bases, leaving 16 bases between them. From germline, CDR1 is MDHEN and CDR2 SYDVKM. CDR3 size: 15 residues. The CDR3 DNA follows: TGTGCCAGCAGCTGGCCGGGGGGGAACAATGAAAAACTGTTTTTT. Its protein is CASSWPGGNNEKLFF.

J is TRBJ1-1 and V is TRBV2; 8 bases line up with TRBD1. Per germline, CDR1 SNHLY and CDR2 FYNNEI. The CDR3 is 15 residues long. Trimming cost V 5 bases and J 7 bases; bases outside gene matches: 12. The CDR3 coding sequence is TGTGCCAGCAGTCCTACTTCAGGGGGCCAGTATGAAGCTTTCTTT. Translating it yields CASSPTSGGQYEAFF.

The chain has TRBV2 and TRBJ2-7, with TRBD2 matching over 9 bases. Per germline, CDR1 SNHLY and CDR2 FYNNEI. This CDR3 region has 17 residues. V was clipped by 5 bases and J by 1 base; unmatched bases: 12. The CDR3 here is CASSTGLALTVSYEQYF. The CDR3 nucleotides are TGTGCCAGCAGTACCGGACTAGCGCTGACTGTTTCCTACGAGCAGTACTTC.

Comments on this clone: A read error may account for a junction end that differs from germline. V gene TRBV10-3 combines with J gene TRBJ2-7; a weak D match, TRBD1 (5 bases). Germline V gives CDR1 ENHRY, CDR2 SYGVKD. This CDR3 region has 12 residues. The DNA of the CDR3 is TGTGCCATCAGTGAGTCAGCAGGGCTACCCCAATTC. Its translation is CAISESAGLPQF.

The chain joins TRBV7-9 to TRBJ2-7, with D perhaps matching TRBD2 (6 bases). Germline values: CDR1 SEHNR, CDR2 FQNEAQ (reference sequence). This CDR3 is built from 14 residues. Trimming removed 4 bases at V and 5 bases at J, with 15 bases between. CDR3 nucleotide sequence: TGTGCCAGCAGCTCTCGACTAGGTGCGGACGAGCAGTACTTC. It specifies CASSSRLGADEQYF.

V and J are TRBV2 and TRBJ1-4; a possible D gene is TRBD1 (6 bases). The V end lost 5 bases, the J end lost 6 bases, and 13 bases lay between the germline ends. The CDR3 has 14 amino acids. Germline V gene lookup returns CDR1 SNHLY and CDR2 FYNNEI. The CDR3 DNA is TGTGCCAGCAGTCCTTGGGCAGGGGATGAAAAACTGTTTTTT. Amino acid sequence: CASSPWAGDEKLFF.

This rearrangement joins TRBV5-1 to TRBJ2-3, with D possibly matching TRBD1 (6 bases). Deletions cut 1 base from V and 3 bases from J, with 15 bases between. CDR1 and CDR2 from the germline V gene are SGHRS and YFSETQ. This CDR3 contains 16 residues. As DNA, the CDR3 is TGCGCCAGCAGCTTGCTTGGGGGCGCAGGAACAGATACGCAGTATTTT. Translation gives CASSLLGGAGTDTQYF. The variable domain in full, completed from reference TRBV5-1 and TRBJ2-3, reads KAGVTQTPRYLIKTRGQQVTLSCSPISGHRSVSWYQQTPGQGLQFLFEYFSETQRNKGNFPGRFSGRQFSNSRSEMNVSTLELGDSALYLCASSLLGGAGTDTQYFGPGTRLTVL.

Remarks on this clone: Other nucleotide sequences from this sample produce the same CDR3. V usage is TRBV28 and J usage is TRBJ1-5; D not certain. The V end lost 2 bases, the J end lost 0 bases, and 5 bases lay between the germline ends. The CDR3 length is 14 residues. Germline V gives CDR1 MDHEN, CDR2 SYDVKM. In DNA, the CDR3 is TGTGCCAGCAGTTTAGGAGGTAGCAATCAGCCCCAGCATTTT. Encoded protein: CASSLGGSNQPQHF.

This clone was detected only a few times. J is TRBJ1-2 and V is TRBV7-9; a weak D match, TRBD1 (6 bases). The germline gives CDR1 SEHNR, CDR2 FQNEAQ (reference sequence). Trimming left V 2 bases short and J 5 bases short, with 9 bases between. This CDR3 has 13 amino acids. As DNA, the CDR3 is TGTGCCAGCAGCTTAAGGGGGTGGTATGGCTACACCTTC. Translating gives CASSLRGWYGYTF.